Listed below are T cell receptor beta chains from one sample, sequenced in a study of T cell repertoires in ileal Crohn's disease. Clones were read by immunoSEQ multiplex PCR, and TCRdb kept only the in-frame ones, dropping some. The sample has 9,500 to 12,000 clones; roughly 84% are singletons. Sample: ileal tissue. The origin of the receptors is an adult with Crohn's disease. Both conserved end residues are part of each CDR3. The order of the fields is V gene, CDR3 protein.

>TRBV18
CASSLGQGDLEPQHF
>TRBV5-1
CASSVEVPSNTGELFF
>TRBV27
CASSHGRGDQPQHF
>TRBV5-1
CASSLGAALYNEQFF
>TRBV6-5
CASSGQGEYQPQHF
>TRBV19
CASVALGSGNQPQHF
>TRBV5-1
CASSLGVSADTQYF
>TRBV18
CASSPEDISGNTIYF
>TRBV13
CASSFRTGGAVEGYTF
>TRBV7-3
CASSSRGQGTPYGYTF
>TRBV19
CASSIDGRGTDTQYF
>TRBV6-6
CASTGVDRGSSEAFF
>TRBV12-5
CASGFPTGTSGLTGELFF
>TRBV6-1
CASRYTQNPYNEQFF
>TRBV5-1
CASSSTGMSGNTIYF
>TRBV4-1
CASRPGQGNYGYTF
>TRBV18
CASSPGTATTNEKLFF
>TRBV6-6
CASSYGATIYEQYF
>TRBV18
CASSPSSGRSNTGELFF
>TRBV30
CAFSLGQGYGYTF
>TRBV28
CASRQGEREAFF
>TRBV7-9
CASSLQTSGRDTQYF
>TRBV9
CASSVGGREGLAFF
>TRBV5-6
CASSLGGRNYGYTF
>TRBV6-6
CASRQGLAGVNEQFF
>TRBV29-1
CSAGPTRDTQYF
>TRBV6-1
CASSARFGYNEQFF
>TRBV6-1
CASSADRPNTGELFF
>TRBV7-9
CASSSTGRGQGSEEQFF
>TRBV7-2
CASSLGTAGNTIYF
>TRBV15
CATTQGRVSRGETQYF
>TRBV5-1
CASSSPREGGGNTIYF
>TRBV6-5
CASSYQGLIGNIQYF
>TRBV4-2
CASSPPGTSSYNEQFF
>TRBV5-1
CASSRLGQGISNTEAFF
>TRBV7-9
CASSYPGQSQFF
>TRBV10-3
CAISEEVRTEAFF
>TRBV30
CAWSSAGHREGNTEAFF
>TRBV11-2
CASSIQGSGANVLTF
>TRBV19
CATSGLHKINEQFF
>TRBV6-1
CASSLRKTYGYTF
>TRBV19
CASSINSLNTEAFF
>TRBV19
CASRKGTPGRDGYTF
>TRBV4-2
CASSQDRGQGASYGYTF
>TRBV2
CASTLQGGGEQFF
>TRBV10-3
CAISGRESNTGELFF
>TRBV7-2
CASSLYQAGTEAFF
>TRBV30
CAWSPKMNTEAFF
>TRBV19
CASSYRALNQPQHF
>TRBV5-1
CASSSSNWVNTEAFF
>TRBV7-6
CASSLASTGELFF
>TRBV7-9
CASSPRTTYGYTF
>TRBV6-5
CASIQTGGSGYTF
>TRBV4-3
CASSQGIQAVNTEAFF
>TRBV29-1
CSAGGTSNQPQHF
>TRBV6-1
CASSGELEQYF
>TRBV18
CASSLWTSAGELFF
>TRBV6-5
CVTTSSYNEQFF
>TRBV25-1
CASRTSGNEKLFF